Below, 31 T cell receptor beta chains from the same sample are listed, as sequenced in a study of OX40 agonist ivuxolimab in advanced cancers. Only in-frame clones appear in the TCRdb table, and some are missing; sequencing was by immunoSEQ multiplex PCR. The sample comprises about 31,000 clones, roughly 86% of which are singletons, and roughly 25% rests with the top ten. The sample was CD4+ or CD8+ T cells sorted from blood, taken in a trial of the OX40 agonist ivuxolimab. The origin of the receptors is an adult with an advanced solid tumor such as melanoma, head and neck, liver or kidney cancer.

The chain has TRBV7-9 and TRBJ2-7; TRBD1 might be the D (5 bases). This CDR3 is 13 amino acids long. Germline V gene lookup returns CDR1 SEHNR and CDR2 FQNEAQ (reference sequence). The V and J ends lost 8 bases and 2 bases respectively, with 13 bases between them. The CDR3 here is CASVQAGTYEQYF. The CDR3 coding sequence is TGTGCCAGCGTCCAAGCAGGGACCTACGAGCAGTACTTC. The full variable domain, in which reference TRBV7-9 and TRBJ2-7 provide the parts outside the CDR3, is DTGVSQNPRHKITKRGQNVTFRCDPISEHNRLYWYRQTLGQGPEFLTYFQNEAQLEKSRLLSDRFSAERPKGSFSTLEIQRTEQGDSAMYLCASVQAGTYEQYFGPGTRLTVT.

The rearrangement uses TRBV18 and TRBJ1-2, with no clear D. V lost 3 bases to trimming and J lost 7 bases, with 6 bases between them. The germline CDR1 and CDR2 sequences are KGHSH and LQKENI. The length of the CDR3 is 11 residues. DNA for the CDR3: TGTGCCAGCTCACCGGGCCGTGGCTACACCTTC. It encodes CASSPGRGYTF.

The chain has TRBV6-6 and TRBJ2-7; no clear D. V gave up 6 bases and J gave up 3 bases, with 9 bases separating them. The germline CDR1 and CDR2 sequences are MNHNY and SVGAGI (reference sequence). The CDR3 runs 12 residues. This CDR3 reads CASSSSNYEQYF. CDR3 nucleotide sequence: TGTGCCAGCAGCAGTTCCAACTACGAGCAGTACTTC.

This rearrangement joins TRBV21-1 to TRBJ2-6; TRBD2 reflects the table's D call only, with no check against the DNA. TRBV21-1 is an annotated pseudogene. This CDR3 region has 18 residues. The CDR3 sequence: CASSKVRGPSSGANVLTF. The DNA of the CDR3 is TGTGCCAGCAGCAAAGTGCGGGGTCCTAGCTCTGGGGCCAACGTCCTGACTTTC.

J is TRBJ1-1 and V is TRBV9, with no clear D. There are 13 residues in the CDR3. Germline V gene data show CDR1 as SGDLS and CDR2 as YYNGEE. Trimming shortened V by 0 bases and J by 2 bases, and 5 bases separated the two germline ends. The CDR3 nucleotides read TGTGCCAGCAGCGTAGCGGGTAACACTGAAGCTTTCTTT. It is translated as CASSVAGNTEAFF.

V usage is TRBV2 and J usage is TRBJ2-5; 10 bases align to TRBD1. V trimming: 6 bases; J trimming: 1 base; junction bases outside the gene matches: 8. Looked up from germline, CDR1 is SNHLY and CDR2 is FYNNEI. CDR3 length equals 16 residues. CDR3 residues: CASRFSTGGVQETQYF. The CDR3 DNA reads TGTGCCAGCAGATTTTCGACAGGGGGCGTCCAAGAGACCCAGTACTTC.

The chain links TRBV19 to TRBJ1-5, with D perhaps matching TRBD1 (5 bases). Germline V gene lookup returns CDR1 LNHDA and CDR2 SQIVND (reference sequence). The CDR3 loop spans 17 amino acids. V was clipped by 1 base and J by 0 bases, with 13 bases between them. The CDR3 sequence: CASSIVTGPYSNQPQHF. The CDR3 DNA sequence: TGTGCCAGTAGTATAGTAACAGGACCTTATAGCAATCAGCCCCAGCATTTT.

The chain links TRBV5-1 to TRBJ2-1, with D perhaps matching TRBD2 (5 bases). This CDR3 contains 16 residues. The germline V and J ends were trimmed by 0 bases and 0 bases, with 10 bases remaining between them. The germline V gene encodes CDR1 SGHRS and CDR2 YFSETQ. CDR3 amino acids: CASSLASGGSYNEQFF. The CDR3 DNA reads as TGCGCCAGCAGCTTGGCGAGCGGAGGCTCCTACAATGAGCAGTTCTTC. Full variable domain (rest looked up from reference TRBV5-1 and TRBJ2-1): KAGVTQTPRYLIKTRGQQVTLSCSPISGHRSVSWYQQTPGQGLQFLFEYFSETQRNKGNFPGRFSGRQFSNSRSEMNVSTLELGDSALYLCASSLASGGSYNEQFFGPGTRLTVL.

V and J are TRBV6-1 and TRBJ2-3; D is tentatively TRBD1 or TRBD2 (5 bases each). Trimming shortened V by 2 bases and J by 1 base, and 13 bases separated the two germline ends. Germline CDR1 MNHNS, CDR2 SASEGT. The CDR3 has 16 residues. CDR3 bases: TGTGCCAGCAGTGAAACCCGGGGCCCGGGCACAGATACGCAGTATTTT. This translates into CASSETRGPGTDTQYF.

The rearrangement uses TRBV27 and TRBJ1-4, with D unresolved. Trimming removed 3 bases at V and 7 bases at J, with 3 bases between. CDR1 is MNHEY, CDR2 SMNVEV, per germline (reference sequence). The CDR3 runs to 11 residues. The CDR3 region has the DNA TGTGCCAGCAGTTTCGGTGAAAAACTGTTTTTT. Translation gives CASSFGEKLFF.

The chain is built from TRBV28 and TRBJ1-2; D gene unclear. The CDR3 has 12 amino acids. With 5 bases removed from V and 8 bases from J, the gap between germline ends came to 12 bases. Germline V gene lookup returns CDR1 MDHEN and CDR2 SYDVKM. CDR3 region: CASSPPQNGYTF. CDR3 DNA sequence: TGTGCCAGCAGTCCCCCCCAAAACGGCTACACCTTC.

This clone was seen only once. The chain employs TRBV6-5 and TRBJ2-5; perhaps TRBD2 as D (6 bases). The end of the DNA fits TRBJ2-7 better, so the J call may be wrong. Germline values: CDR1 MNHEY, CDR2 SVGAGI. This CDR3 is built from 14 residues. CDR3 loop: CASSATGVPYEQYF. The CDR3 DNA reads TGTGCCAGCAGTGCTACGGGAGTCCCCTACGAGCAGTACTTC.

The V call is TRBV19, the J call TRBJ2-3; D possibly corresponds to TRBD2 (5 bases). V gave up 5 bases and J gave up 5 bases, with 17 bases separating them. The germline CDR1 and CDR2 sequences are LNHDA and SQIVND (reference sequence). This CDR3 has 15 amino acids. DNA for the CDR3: TGTGCCAGTAGTCACCAGAGAGATCGGGGAGATACGCAGTATTTT. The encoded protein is CASSHQRDRGDTQYF.

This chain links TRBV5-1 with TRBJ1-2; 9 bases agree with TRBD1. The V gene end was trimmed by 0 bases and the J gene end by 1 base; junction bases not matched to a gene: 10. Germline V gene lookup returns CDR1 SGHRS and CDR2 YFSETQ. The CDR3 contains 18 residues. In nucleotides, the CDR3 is TGCGCCAGCAGCTTGGCCCCGGGACAGGGCCCTCTTAACTATGGCTACACCTTC. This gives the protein CASSLAPGQGPLNYGYTF.

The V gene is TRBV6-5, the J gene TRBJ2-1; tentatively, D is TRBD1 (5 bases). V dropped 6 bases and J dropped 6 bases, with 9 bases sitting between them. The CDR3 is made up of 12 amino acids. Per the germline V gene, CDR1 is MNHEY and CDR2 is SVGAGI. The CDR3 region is CASSRQLNEQFF. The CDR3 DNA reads TGTGCCAGCAGCAGACAGCTCAATGAGCAGTTCTTC.

Written as DNA, the CDR3 is TGCGCCAGCAGCTTGACAGAATCCTACGAGCAGTACTTC. This gives the protein CASSLTESYEQYF. The chain links TRBV10-2 to TRBJ2-7, with D possibly matching TRBD1 (5 bases). Between the trimmed V and J ends, which lost 6 bases and 1 base, there was a span of 10 bases. The CDR3 runs 13 residues. Germline V gene sequence: CDR1 WSHSY, CDR2 SAAADI.

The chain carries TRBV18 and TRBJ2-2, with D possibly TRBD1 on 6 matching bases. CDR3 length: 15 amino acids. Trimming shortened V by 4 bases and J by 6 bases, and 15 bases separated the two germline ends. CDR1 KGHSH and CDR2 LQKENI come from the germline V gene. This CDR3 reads CASSRQGNMAGELFF. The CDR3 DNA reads TGTGCCAGCTCACGGCAGGGGAATATGGCCGGGGAGCTGTTTTTT. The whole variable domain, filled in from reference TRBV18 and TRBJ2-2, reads NAGVMQNPRHLVRRRGQEARLRCSPMKGHSHVYWYRQLPEEGLKFMVYLQKENIIDESGMPKERFSAEFPKEGPSILRIQQVVRGDSAAYFCASSRQGNMAGELFFGEGSRLTVL.

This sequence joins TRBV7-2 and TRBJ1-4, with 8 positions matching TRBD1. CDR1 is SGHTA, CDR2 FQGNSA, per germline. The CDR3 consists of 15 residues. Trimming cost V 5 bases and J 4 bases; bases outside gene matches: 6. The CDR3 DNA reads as TGTGCCAGCAGCCAAAGACAGGGGAATAATGAAAAACTGTTTTTT. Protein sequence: CASSQRQGNNEKLFF.

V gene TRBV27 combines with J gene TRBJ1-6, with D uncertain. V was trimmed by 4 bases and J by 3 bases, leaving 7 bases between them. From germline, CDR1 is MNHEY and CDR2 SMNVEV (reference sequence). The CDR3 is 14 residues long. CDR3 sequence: CASSYSLYNSPLHF. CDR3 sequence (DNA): TGTGCCAGCAGTTATTCCCTCTATAATTCACCCCTCCACTTT.

CDR3 in DNA: TGTGCCAGCAGCTCCCCGAATTTGGGGTACAATGAGCAGTTCTTC. It codes for CASSSPNLGYNEQFF. This chain links TRBV11-3 with TRBJ2-1, with no clear D. CDR3 length equals 15 residues. V lost 4 bases to trimming and J lost 4 bases, with 14 bases between them. CDR1 and CDR2 from the germline V gene are SGHNT and YENEEA.

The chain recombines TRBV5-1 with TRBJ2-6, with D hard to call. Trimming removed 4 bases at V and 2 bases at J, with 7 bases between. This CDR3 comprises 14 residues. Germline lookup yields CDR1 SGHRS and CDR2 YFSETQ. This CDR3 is CASSTDTGANVLTF. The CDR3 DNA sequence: TGCGCCAGCAGCACCGACACTGGGGCCAACGTCCTGACTTTC.

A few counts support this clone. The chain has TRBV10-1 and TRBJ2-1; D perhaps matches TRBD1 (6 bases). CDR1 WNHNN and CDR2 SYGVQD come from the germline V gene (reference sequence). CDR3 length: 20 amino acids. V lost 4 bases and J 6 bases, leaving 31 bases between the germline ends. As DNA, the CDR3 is TGCGCCAGCAGTGGTTCCATGAGACCCGAGGATCAGGGGATTCTCAATGAGCAGTTCTTC. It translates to CASSGSMRPEDQGILNEQFF.

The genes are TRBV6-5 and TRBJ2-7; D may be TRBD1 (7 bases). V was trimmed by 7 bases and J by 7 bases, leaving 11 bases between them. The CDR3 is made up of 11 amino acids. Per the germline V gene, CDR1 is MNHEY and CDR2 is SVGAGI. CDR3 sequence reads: CASTQGGEQYF. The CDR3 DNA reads TGTGCCAGCACCCAGGGGGGAGAGCAGTACTTC.

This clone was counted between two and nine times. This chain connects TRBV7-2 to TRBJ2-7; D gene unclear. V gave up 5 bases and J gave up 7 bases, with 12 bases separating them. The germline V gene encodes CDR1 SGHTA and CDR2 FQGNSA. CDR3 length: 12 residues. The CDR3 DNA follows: TGTGCCAGCAGCCGTGCTGTGGGGGAGCAGTACTTC. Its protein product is CASSRAVGEQYF.

The CDR3 nucleotides read TGTGCCAGCAGGAACAGGGGGGACACCGGGGAGCTGTTTTTT. Translating it yields CASRNRGDTGELFF. The V call is TRBV27, the J call TRBJ2-2, with 8 positions matching TRBD1. The germline V gene has CDR1 MNHEY and CDR2 SMNVEV (reference sequence). The CDR3 totals 14 residues. V gave up 6 bases and J gave up 3 bases; unmatched junction bases: 3.

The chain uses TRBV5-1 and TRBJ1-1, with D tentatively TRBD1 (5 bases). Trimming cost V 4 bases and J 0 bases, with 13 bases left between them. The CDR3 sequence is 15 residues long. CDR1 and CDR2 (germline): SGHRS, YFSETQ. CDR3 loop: CASSPGGGLNTEAFF. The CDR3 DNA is TGCGCCAGCAGCCCTGGGGGGGGACTGAACACTGAAGCTTTCTTT.

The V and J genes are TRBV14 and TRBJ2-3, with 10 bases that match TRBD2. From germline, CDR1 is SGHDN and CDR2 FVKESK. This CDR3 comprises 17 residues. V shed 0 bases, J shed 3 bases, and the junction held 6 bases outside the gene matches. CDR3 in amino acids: CASSQDLAGEGTDTQYF. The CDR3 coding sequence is TGTGCCAGCAGCCAAGATCTAGCGGGAGAAGGTACAGATACGCAGTATTTT.

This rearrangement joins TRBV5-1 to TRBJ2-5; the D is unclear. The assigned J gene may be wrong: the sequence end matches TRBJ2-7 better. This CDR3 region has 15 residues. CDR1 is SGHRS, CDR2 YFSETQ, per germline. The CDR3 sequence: CASSLTATVSYEQYF. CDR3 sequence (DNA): TGCGCCAGCAGCTTGACAGCCACTGTCTCCTACGAGCAGTACTTC.

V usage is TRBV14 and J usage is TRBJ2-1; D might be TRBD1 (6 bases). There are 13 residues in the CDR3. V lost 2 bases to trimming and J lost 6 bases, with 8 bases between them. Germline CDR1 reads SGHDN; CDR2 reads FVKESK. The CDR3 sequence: CASSQLGGNEQFF. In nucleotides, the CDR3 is TGTGCCAGCAGCCAATTAGGGGGCAATGAGCAGTTCTTC. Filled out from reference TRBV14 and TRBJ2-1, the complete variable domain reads EAGVTQFPSHSVIEKGQTVTLRCDPISGHDNLYWYRRVMGKEIKFLLHFVKESKQDESGMPNNRFLAERTGGTYSTLKVQPAELEDSGVYFCASSQLGGNEQFFGPGTRLTVL.

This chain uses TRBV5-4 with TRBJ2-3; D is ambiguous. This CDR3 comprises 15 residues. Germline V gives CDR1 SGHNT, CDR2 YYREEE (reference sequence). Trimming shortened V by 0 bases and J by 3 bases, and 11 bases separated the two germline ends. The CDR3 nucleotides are TGTGCCAGCAGCTTGGGGCCTGGGGTAACAGATACGCAGTATTTT. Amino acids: CASSLGPGVTDTQYF.

The CDR3, as DNA: TGTGCCAGCAGCTTCTCCAGCGGGAGTGGCACCGGGGAGCTGTTTTTT. Encoded protein: CASSFSSGSGTGELFF. The chain employs TRBV11-2 and TRBJ2-2, with TRBD2 matching 8 bases. Germline trimming cut 3 bases from V and 4 bases from J; bases unmatched to any gene: 7. Germline V gene data show CDR1 as SGHAT and CDR2 as FQNNGV. The CDR3 covers 16 residues.